The 30 T cell receptor beta chains below come from one sample, sequenced in a study of blood T cell repertoires in COVID-19. The assay was immunoSEQ multiplex PCR, and TCRdb's table has in-frame clones only and misses some. This sample has under 200,000 clones, with 83% found just once. The sample comprised peripheral blood. The receptor source for this set is a human donor in a cohort sampled during active COVID-19.

This clone was seen a handful of times. This chain uses TRBV6-2 or TRBV6-3 with TRBJ1-1, with D perhaps TRBD1 (5 bases). The V and J ends lost 4 bases and 0 bases respectively, with 18 bases between them. Per germline, CDR1 MNHEY and CDR2 SVGEGT. The CDR3 loop spans 17 amino acids. The CDR3 region is CASSLGLYGMMNTEAFF. The DNA for the CDR3 is TGTGCCAGCAGTTTGGGACTCTACGGCATGATGAACACTGAAGCTTTCTTT.

The chain uses TRBV3-1 (or the pseudogene TRBV3-2) and TRBJ1-1, with a weak D call TRBD1 (5 bases). V was pared by 1 base and J by 2 bases, with 8 bases between. The CDR3 runs 14 residues. Germline CDR1 LGHDT, CDR2 YNNKEL (reference sequence). CDR3 region: CASSQARTNTEAFF. DNA for the CDR3: TGTGCCAGCAGCCAAGCGCGGACAAACACTGAAGCTTTCTTT.

The V gene is TRBV19, the J gene TRBJ2-6; 10 nucleotides agree with TRBD1. V lost 6 bases to trimming and J lost 0 bases; unmatched junction nucleotides: 2. Germline assignment: CDR1 LNHDA and CDR2 SQIVND (reference sequence). This CDR3 has 16 residues. CDR3 nucleotides: TGTGCCAGTAGAAGGACAGGGGGCTCTGGGGCCAACGTCCTGACTTTC. Translating gives CASRRTGGSGANVLTF.

The genes are TRBV25-1 and TRBJ2-6, with unresolved D. The CDR3 totals 17 residues. V shed 2 bases and J shed 0 bases, with 11 bases lying between them. CDR1 MGHDK and CDR2 SYGVNS come from the germline V gene. The chain's CDR3 is CASSEPPVNSGANVLTF. CDR3 in DNA: TGTGCCAGCAGTGAACCCCCGGTCAACTCTGGGGCCAACGTCCTGACTTTC.

This sequence joins TRBV18 and TRBJ2-7; 8 positions match TRBD1. Germline loops: CDR1 KGHSH, CDR2 LQKENI. The CDR3 runs 16 residues. V was clipped by 3 bases and J by 5 bases; unmatched bases: 12. The DNA of the CDR3 is TGTGCCAGCTCACCCCTGGAGGGACAGGTCGGGCACGAGCAGTACTTC. This sequence encodes CASSPLEGQVGHEQYF.

The chain has TRBV6-2 or TRBV6-3 and TRBJ1-3, with D unclear. CDR1 and CDR2 (germline): MNHEY, SVGEGT. Trimming stripped 2 bases from V and 5 bases from J, with 16 bases between. The CDR3 covers 16 residues. The CDR3 region has the DNA TGTGCCAGCAGTTACCACAGCCTTGCTATTAGAAACACCATATATTTT. Protein product: CASSYHSLAIRNTIYF.

The V gene is TRBV4-2, the J gene TRBJ1-5, with 7 positions matching TRBD1. Germline lookup yields CDR1 LGHNA and CDR2 YNFKEQ. There are 17 residues in the CDR3. J lost 2 bases, V lost 2 bases, and 9 bases had no gene match. The DNA for the CDR3 is TGTGCCAGCAGCCAAAAGTGGCCAGGACAGGGCAATCAGCCCCAGCATTTT. This translates into CASSQKWPGQGNQPQHF.

This sequence joins TRBV13 and TRBJ2-1; D is perhaps TRBD2 (7 bases). Germline V lookup: CDR1 PRHDT, CDR2 FYEKMQ (reference sequence). The length of the CDR3 is 17 residues. The V gene lost 1 base and the J gene lost 3 bases, with 16 bases spanning the gap. The CDR3 reads CASSLASGAGDYNEQFF. DNA for the CDR3: TGTGCCAGCAGCTTAGCATCGGGGGCGGGGGACTACAATGAGCAGTTCTTC.

CDR3 nucleotide sequence: TGCGCCAGCAGCCAAGGGGGGGTGCCGGAGACCCAGTACTTC. Translation gives CASSQGGVPETQYF. The rearrangement joins TRBV4-1 to TRBJ2-5, with D perhaps matching TRBD2 (6 bases). This CDR3 spans 14 amino acids. V was shortened by 1 base and J by 5 bases, with 11 bases between the two germline ends. In germline, CDR1 is MGHRA, CDR2 YSYEKL.

This clone was detected a few times. The chain recombines TRBV11-2 with TRBJ2-3, with D perhaps TRBD2 (6 bases). The germline CDR1 and CDR2 sequences are SGHAT and FQNNGV. The V end was cut by 6 bases, the J end by 1 base, with 14 bases between. The CDR3 extends over 15 amino acids. The CDR3: CASSQSQRGTDTQYF. DNA for the CDR3: TGTGCCAGCAGTCAGTCTCAGCGGGGCACAGATACGCAGTATTTT.

The chain links TRBV6-2 or TRBV6-3 to TRBJ2-7; 7 nucleotides match TRBD2. The length of the CDR3 is 16 residues. V was clipped by 0 bases and J by 2 bases; unmatched bases: 7. Per germline, CDR1 MNHEY and CDR2 SVGEGT. The CDR3 bases are TGTGCCAGCAGTTACTCCCCAGGACTAGTAGCCTACGAGCAGTACTTC. Translated: CASSYSPGLVAYEQYF.

The V call is TRBV5-1, the J call TRBJ1-5; a possible D gene is TRBD1 (6 bases). Germline V gene sequence: CDR1 SGHRS, CDR2 YFSETQ. The CDR3 consists of 15 residues. Trimming took 4 bases from V and 7 from J, leaving 18 bases between them. In nucleotides, the CDR3 is TGCGCCAGCAGCCCGGGTAGGGGGGGATCGCAGCCCCAGCATTTT. This codes for CASSPGRGGSQPQHF.

This sequence joins TRBV29-1 and TRBJ2-5; 7 bases agree with TRBD1. There are 13 residues in the CDR3. V shed 5 bases, J shed 7 bases, and the junction held 10 bases outside the gene matches. The germline gives CDR1 SQVTM, CDR2 ANQGSEA. CDR3 DNA sequence: TGCAGCGTTCCCGGGACAGCGGTGGGGACCCAGTACTTC. Its protein is CSVPGTAVGTQYF. Based on the CDR3 plus reference TRBV29-1 and TRBJ2-5, the full variable domain is SAVISQKPSRDICQRGTSLTIQCQVDSQVTMMFWYRQQPGQSLTLIATANQGSEATYESGFVIDKFPISRPNLTFSTLTVSNMSPEDSSIYLCSVPGTAVGTQYFGPGTRLLVL.

The rearrangement uses TRBV6-6 and TRBJ2-7; the match to TRBD1 covers 7 bases. Trimming at V came to 2 bases and at J to 2 bases, leaving 3 bases not matched to a gene. Germline CDR1 is MNHNY and CDR2 is SVGAGI (reference sequence). This CDR3 has 14 amino acids. The CDR3 loop reads CASSYHRGPYEQYF. Written as DNA, the CDR3 is TGTGCCAGCAGTTACCACAGGGGTCCCTACGAGCAGTACTTC.

The genes are TRBV19 and TRBJ1-1, with 7 nucleotides matching TRBD1. CDR3 length equals 13 residues. Germline V gene sequence: CDR1 LNHDA, CDR2 SQIVND (reference sequence). Unmatched junction bases numbered 6, after V lost 4 bases and J lost 7 bases. The chain's CDR3 is CASSTSDRDEAFF. CDR3 DNA sequence: TGTGCCAGTAGTACCTCCGACAGGGATGAAGCTTTCTTT.

The count of this clone is one. The V call is TRBV9, the J call TRBJ2-2; D perhaps matches TRBD1 (5 bases). This CDR3 comprises 15 residues. Trimming took 3 bases from V and 7 from J, leaving 16 bases between them. Germline CDR1 is SGDLS and CDR2 is YYNGEE. This CDR3 is CASSGSMGQHGELFF. The CDR3 nucleotides are TGTGCCAGCAGCGGATCAATGGGGCAGCACGGGGAGCTGTTTTTT.

The genes are TRBV10-2 and TRBJ2-7; 8 positions match TRBD1. V lost 9 bases and J lost 7; bases outside the gene matches: 11. This CDR3 is 13 amino acids long. Germline assignment: CDR1 WSHSY and CDR2 SAAADI. This CDR3 is CARVKGQAWEQYF. CDR3 sequence (DNA): TGCGCCAGAGTCAAGGGACAGGCGTGGGAGCAGTACTTC.

This chain links TRBV7-9 with TRBJ1-3; perhaps TRBD1 as D (5 bases). The CDR3 sequence is 17 residues long. The V end lost 4 bases, the J end lost 0 bases, and 16 bases lay between the germline ends. Per the germline V gene, CDR1 is SEHNR and CDR2 is FQNEAQ (reference sequence). CDR3 protein: CASSSTLGGSSGNTIYF. CDR3 nucleotides: TGTGCCAGCAGCTCGACTCTCGGGGGGTCCTCTGGAAACACCATATATTTT.

This clone was found once. The rearrangement joins TRBV3-1 (or the pseudogene TRBV3-2) to TRBJ1-6, with a possible D match to TRBD1 (5 bases). Between the trimmed V and J ends, which lost 2 bases and 3 bases, there was a span of 14 bases. The CDR3 spans 17 residues. CDR1 and CDR2 from the germline V gene are LGHDT and YNNKEL (reference sequence). CDR3 residues: CASSQQDTSFYNSPLHF. The CDR3 region has the DNA TGTGCCAGCAGCCAACAGGACACCTCCTTCTATAATTCACCCCTCCACTTT.

This clone was observed once. The gene calls are TRBV10-2 and TRBJ2-7; 8 bases are shared with TRBD1. This CDR3 contains 14 residues. Germline CDR1 and CDR2: WSHSY and SAAADI. V lost 6 bases, J lost 3 bases, and 7 bases stayed unmatched. In nucleotides, the CDR3 is TGCGCCAGCAGAGCCCGGACAGGGAGCTACGAGCAGTACTTC. Encoded protein: CASRARTGSYEQYF.

This clone appeared a few times. The chain couples TRBV11-2 to TRBJ2-7; D is possibly TRBD1 (5 bases). The germline CDR1 and CDR2 sequences are SGHAT and FQNNGV. The CDR3 extends over 15 amino acids. V dropped 1 base and J dropped 3 bases, with 13 bases sitting between them. For the CDR3, the DNA is TGTGCCAGCAGCTTAGGCCTCGACAGCTACTACGAGCAGTACTTC. Translated, it gives CASSLGLDSYYEQYF. Based on the CDR3 plus reference TRBV11-2 and TRBJ2-7, the full variable domain is EAGVAQSPRYKIIEKRQSVAFWCNPISGHATLYWYQQILGQGPKLLIQFQNNGVVDDSQLPKDRFSAERLKGVDSTLKIQPAKLEDSAVYLCASSLGLDSYYEQYFGPGTRLTVT.

The chain couples TRBV29-1 to TRBJ2-7; D not resolved. Deletions cut 4 bases from V and 3 bases from J, with 10 bases between. Looked up from germline, CDR1 is SQVTM and CDR2 is ANQGSEA. The CDR3 has 12 residues. The CDR3 region has the DNA TGCAGCGTTGGTCAGGTTAACTACGAGCAGTACTTC. Protein sequence: CSVGQVNYEQYF.

The gene calls are TRBV4-2 and TRBJ2-7, with 11 bases identical to TRBD1. Germline V gene sequence: CDR1 LGHNA, CDR2 YNFKEQ. With 3 bases clipped from V and 2 bases from J, the junction kept 3 bases outside the gene matches. This CDR3 is 15 amino acids long. The CDR3 DNA sequence: TGTGCCAGCAGCCAGCCGGGACAGGGGGCCTACGAGCAGTACTTC. Translation gives CASSQPGQGAYEQYF.

The V and J genes are TRBV6-2 or TRBV6-3 and TRBJ2-1, with 10 positions matching TRBD2. This CDR3 has 15 amino acids. Germline CDR1 is MNHEY and CDR2 is SVGEGT. The V gene end was trimmed by 2 bases and the J gene end by 9 bases; junction bases not matched to a gene: 7. The CDR3 is CASSYPSGGRGEQFF. As DNA, the CDR3 is TGTGCCAGCAGTTACCCTAGCGGGGGACGAGGTGAGCAGTTCTTC.

The sample holds one count of this clone. The chain recombines TRBV11-3 with TRBJ1-1; no definite D call. The germline V and J ends were trimmed by 1 base and 8 bases, with 11 bases remaining between them. This CDR3 comprises 13 residues. Germline values: CDR1 SGHNT, CDR2 YENEEA. CDR3 region: CASSLGWAKEAFF. The CDR3 DNA sequence: TGTGCCAGCAGCTTAGGTTGGGCCAAGGAAGCTTTCTTT.

The chain employs TRBV3-1 (or the pseudogene TRBV3-2) and TRBJ1-3, with 7 positions matching TRBD1. The CDR3 covers 16 residues. The junction had 9 bases not matched to a gene; V was cut back by 3 bases and J by 4 bases. Germline V gene data show CDR1 as LGHDT and CDR2 as YNNKEL (reference sequence). The CDR3 here is CASSQGTVPSGNTIYF. As DNA, the CDR3 is TGTGCCAGCAGCCAGGGGACAGTTCCTTCGGGAAACACCATATATTTT.

V gene TRBV3-1 (or the pseudogene TRBV3-2) combines with J gene TRBJ2-2; no clear D. Germline CDR1 and CDR2: LGHDT and YNNKEL (reference sequence). The germline V and J ends were trimmed by 6 bases and 5 bases, with 13 bases remaining between them. This CDR3 spans 14 amino acids. Written as DNA, the CDR3 is TGTGCCAGCAGTCGAGGTTCTGCAACCGGGGAGCTGTTTTTT. Amino acids: CASSRGSATGELFF.

The chain links TRBV4-1 to TRBJ2-3, with 9 bases identical to TRBD2. The V segment lost 1 base and the J segment 3 bases; nucleotides outside the gene matches: 5. The CDR3 is 16 residues long. Germline CDR1 reads MGHRA; CDR2 reads YSYEKL. The CDR3 here is CASSQGVSGGTDTQYF. DNA of the CDR3: TGCGCCAGCAGCCAAGGAGTTAGCGGGGGTACAGATACGCAGTATTTT.

The gene calls are TRBV5-4 and TRBJ1-1; TRBD1 matches at 9 bases. J gave up 0 bases and V 0 bases, and 6 bases lay outside the gene matches. Germline V CDR1 and CDR2: SGHNT, YYREEE (reference sequence). The CDR3 runs 17 residues. This CDR3 is CASSLGQGGTMNTEAFF. CDR3 coding DNA: TGTGCCAGCAGCTTGGGACAGGGGGGGACCATGAACACTGAAGCTTTCTTT. The full variable domain, in which reference TRBV5-4 and TRBJ1-1 provide the parts outside the CDR3, is ETGVTQSPTHLIKTRGQQVTLRCSSQSGHNTVSWYQQALGQGPQFIFQYYREEENGRGNFPPRFSGLQFPNYSSELNVNALELDDSALYLCASSLGQGGTMNTEAFFGQGTRLTVV.

In the case of this clone: The germline gene is not matched at one end of the junction; a read error may be the cause. The chain carries TRBV7-7 and TRBJ2-1; D gene unclear. This CDR3 region has 12 residues. Germline V gene data show CDR1 as SSHAT and CDR2 as FNYEAQ (reference sequence). The CDR3 loop reads CASSSDSSEQFF. As DNA, the CDR3 is TGTGCTAGCAGCTCTGACTCAAGCGAGCAGTTCTTC.